The 14 T cell receptor beta chains reported below all come from one sample, sequenced in a study of long-term antiretroviral therapy in people with HIV. The assay used was immunoSEQ (version v3.0), run at survey level. Produced via immunoSEQ multiplex PCR; TCRdb's table is partial and in-frame only. The sample lists fewer than 25,000 clones; roughly 85% were seen once. The source material was unsorted PBMCs, sampled 1.2 years after starting antiretroviral therapy. The receptors were gathered from a man aged 45-65 years with HIV.

The rearrangement links TRBV19 to TRBJ1-1, with D perhaps matching TRBD1 (6 bases). The CDR3 totals 13 residues. V was cut by 6 bases and J by 2 bases, with 10 bases left in between. CDR1 and CDR2 (germline): LNHDA, SQIVND (reference sequence). The CDR3: CASRDRPNTEAFF. CDR3 nucleotide sequence: TGTGCCAGTAGAGACAGGCCCAACACTGAAGCTTTCTTT.

The CDR3: CSVSQGGIRGYTF. CDR3 bases: TGCAGCGTTTCACAGGGCGGCATCCGGGGCTACACCTTC. The V call is TRBV29-1, the J call TRBJ1-2, with D possibly TRBD1 on 6 matching bases. Germline V gene data show CDR1 as SQVTM and CDR2 as ANQGSEA. The V and J ends lost 5 bases and 8 bases respectively, with 18 bases between them. The CDR3 consists of 13 residues.

The V and J genes are TRBV4-1 and TRBJ2-3, with TRBD1 identical over 7 bases. The CDR3 extends over 15 amino acids. From germline, CDR1 is MGHRA and CDR2 YSYEKL. V dropped 4 bases and J dropped 4; count of bases not matched to a gene: 8. CDR3 bases: TGCGCCAGCAGCCCAGACAGGGTGAAGGCAGATACGCAGTATTTT. Its protein product is CASSPDRVKADTQYF.

This clone has just one count. This sequence joins TRBV7-6 and TRBJ2-3, with 10 bases aligning to TRBD1. The CDR3 is 15 residues long. J gave up 5 bases and V 5 bases, and 7 bases lay outside the gene matches. Germline V gene lookup returns CDR1 SGHVS and CDR2 FNYEAQ. The chain's CDR3 is CASSLGTGVQDTQYF. The CDR3 nucleotides read TGTGCCAGCAGCCTTGGGACAGGGGTTCAAGATACGCAGTATTTT.

In regard to this clone: Other DNA variants within this sample encode the same CDR3. The chain joins TRBV6-1 to TRBJ1-5; D gene uncertain. V dropped 3 bases and J dropped 4 bases, with 10 bases sitting between them. CDR1 is MNHNS, CDR2 SASEGT, per germline. This CDR3 region has 14 residues. The DNA for the CDR3 is TGTGCCAGCAGTGACCCCCAGAGAAATCAGCCCCAGCATTTT. This sequence encodes CASSDPQRNQPQHF.

This clone came up a few times. The chain has TRBV7-9 and TRBJ1-2, with TRBD1 matching 7 bases. CDR1 SEHNR and CDR2 FQNEAQ come from the germline V gene (reference sequence). The CDR3 consists of 14 residues. V trimming: 2 bases; J trimming: 3 bases; junction bases outside the gene matches: 3. The DNA of the CDR3 is TGTGCCAGCAGCTTATTAACAGGGGACTATGGCTACACCTTC. This codes for CASSLLTGDYGYTF.

The genes are TRBV28 and TRBJ2-7, with 10 bases aligning to TRBD2. CDR1 MDHEN and CDR2 SYDVKM come from the germline V gene. The CDR3 runs 17 residues. The junction had 8 bases not matched to a gene; V was cut back by 3 bases and J by 0 bases. CDR3 DNA: TGTGCCAGCAGTTTTTCCCCTGTAGCGGGGGGCTCCTACGAGCAGTACTTC. Residues: CASSFSPVAGGSYEQYF.

The chain has TRBV2 and TRBJ2-3, with a tentative D call TRBD1 (5 bases). The V end was cut by 7 bases, the J end by 5 bases, with 19 bases between. CDR3 length: 15 residues. The germline V gene has CDR1 SNHLY and CDR2 FYNNEI. The CDR3 region is CASNRNRPLGDTQYF. The CDR3 DNA follows: TGTGCCAGCAACCGGAACAGGCCTTTAGGAGATACGCAGTATTTT.

V and J are TRBV7-3 and TRBJ2-6, with D perhaps matching TRBD1 (5 bases). Per the germline V gene, CDR1 is SGHTA and CDR2 is FQGTGA. The CDR3 is made up of 16 amino acids. V was trimmed by 5 bases and J by 0 bases, leaving 11 bases between them. The CDR3 DNA follows: TGTGCCAGCAGCGTCAGGGCAGGCTCTGGGGCCAACGTCCTGACTTTC. This codes for CASSVRAGSGANVLTF.

V gene TRBV4-1 combines with J gene TRBJ1-4; 7 nucleotides match TRBD1. The V and J ends lost 0 bases and 4 bases, in that order; junction bases with no gene match: 2. Germline-derived CDR1 and CDR2 are MGHRA and YSYEKL. The CDR3 has 15 amino acids. CDR3 protein: CASSQDSGGNEKLFF. The DNA for the CDR3 is TGCGCCAGCAGCCAAGATTCAGGGGGTAATGAAAAACTGTTTTTT.

This chain uses TRBV28 with TRBJ2-7, with D perhaps TRBD2 (7 bases). The CDR3 has 12 amino acids. Between the trimmed V and J ends, which lost 9 bases and 3 bases, there was a span of 12 bases. Germline lookup yields CDR1 MDHEN and CDR2 SYDVKM. The DNA for the CDR3 is TGTGCCAGTCGGCGGGGGCTCTACGAGCAGTACTTC. Translated, it gives CASRRGLYEQYF. Full variable domain (outside the CDR3, taken from reference TRBV28 and TRBJ2-7): DVKVTQSSRYLVKRTGEKVFLECVQDMDHENMFWYRQDPGLGLRLIYFSYDVKMKEKGDIPEGYSVSREKKERFSLILESASTNQTSMYLCASRRGLYEQYFGPGTRLTVT.

The rearrangement links TRBV30 to TRBJ1-5; D gene uncertain. Trimming removed 5 bases from V and 9 bases from J, with 23 bases in between. The CDR3 contains 15 residues. The germline V gene encodes CDR1 GTSNPN and CDR2 SVGIG (reference sequence). The CDR3 region is CAWAQRAEDHGPQHF. In nucleotides, the CDR3 is TGTGCCTGGGCCCAGAGGGCAGAGGATCACGGGCCCCAGCATTTT. Combining the CDR3 with reference TRBV30 and TRBJ1-5 gives the whole variable domain SQTIHQWPATLVQPVGSPLSLECTVEGTSNPNLYWYRQAAGRGLQLLFYSVGIGQISSEVPQNLSASRPQDRQFILSSKKLLLSDSGFYLCAWAQRAEDHGPQHFGDGTRLSIL.

The sample holds a few counts of this clone. The chain uses TRBV27 and TRBJ2-2; a weak D match, TRBD1 (5 bases). CDR3 length: 15 amino acids. V was pared by 5 bases and J by 6 bases, with 16 bases between. The germline V gene encodes CDR1 MNHEY and CDR2 SMNVEV (reference sequence). DNA for the CDR3: TGTGCCAGCAGTATCGACAGCCGTGGGGCCGGGGAGCTGTTTTTT. The encoded protein is CASSIDSRGAGELFF.

The chain couples TRBV19 to TRBJ1-2; D is possibly TRBD1 (5 bases). The germline CDR1 and CDR2 sequences are LNHDA and SQIVND (reference sequence). The CDR3 extends over 12 amino acids. V was cut by 5 bases and J by 14 bases, with 18 bases left in between. CDR3: CASSYTRDPWTF. CDR3 nucleotides: TGTGCCAGTAGTTATACTCGGGACCCATGGACCTTC.